The clone carrying this TCR beta chain was detected once. Its antigen remains unknown. This record belongs to a study of identifying expanded T cells in peripheral blood. General study points: Variance in clone template counts between approximately 2-week samples significantly increased with total template count across all healthy donors.

The V and J ends lost 5 bases and 7 bases, in that order; junction bases with no gene match: 10. The CDR3 extends over 14 amino acids. Germline V gives CDR1 SGHTA, CDR2 FQGNSA. No infections or other immune events were documented during collection. Libraries were prepared by immunoSEQ multiplex PCR; TCRdb keeps only in-frame clonotypes and omits some of them. The sample includes approximately 79,000 clones, under 90% seen only once; the top ten take more than 2.5%. The rearrangement joins TRBV7-2 to TRBJ1-2; TRBD1 agrees at 7 bases. The material sequenced was blood. This TCR was recovered from a person between 18 and 75 years old in good health. CDR3 nucleotides: TGTGCCAGCAGCCAGGGGGTAGGGGGCGGTGGCTACACCTTC. This sequence encodes CASSQGVGGGGYTF.